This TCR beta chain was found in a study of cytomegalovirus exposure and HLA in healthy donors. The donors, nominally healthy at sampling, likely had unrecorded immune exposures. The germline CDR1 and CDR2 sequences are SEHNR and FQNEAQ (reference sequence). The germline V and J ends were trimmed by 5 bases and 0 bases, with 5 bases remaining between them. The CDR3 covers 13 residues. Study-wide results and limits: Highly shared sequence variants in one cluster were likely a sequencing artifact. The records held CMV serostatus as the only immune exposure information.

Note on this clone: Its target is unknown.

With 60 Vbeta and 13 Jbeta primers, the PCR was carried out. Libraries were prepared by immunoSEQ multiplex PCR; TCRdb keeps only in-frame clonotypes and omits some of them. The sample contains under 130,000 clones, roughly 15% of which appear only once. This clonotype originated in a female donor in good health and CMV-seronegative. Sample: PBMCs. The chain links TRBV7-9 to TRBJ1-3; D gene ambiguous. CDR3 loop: CASSIFSGNTIYF. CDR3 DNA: TGTGCCAGCAGCATATTCTCTGGAAACACCATATATTTT.